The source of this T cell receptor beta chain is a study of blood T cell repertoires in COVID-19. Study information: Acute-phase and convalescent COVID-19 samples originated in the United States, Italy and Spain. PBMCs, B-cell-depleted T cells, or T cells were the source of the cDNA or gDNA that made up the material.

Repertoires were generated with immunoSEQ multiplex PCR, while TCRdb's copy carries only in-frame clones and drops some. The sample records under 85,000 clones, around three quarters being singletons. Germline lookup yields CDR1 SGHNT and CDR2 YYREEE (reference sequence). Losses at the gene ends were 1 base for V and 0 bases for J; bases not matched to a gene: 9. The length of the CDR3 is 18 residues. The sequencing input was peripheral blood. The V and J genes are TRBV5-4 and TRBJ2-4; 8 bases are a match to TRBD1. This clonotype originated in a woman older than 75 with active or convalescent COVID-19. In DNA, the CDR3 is TGTGCCAGCAGCTTGTCCGGAGGACAGGGAGTAGCCAAAAACATTCAGTACTTC. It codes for CASSLSGGQGVAKNIQYF.